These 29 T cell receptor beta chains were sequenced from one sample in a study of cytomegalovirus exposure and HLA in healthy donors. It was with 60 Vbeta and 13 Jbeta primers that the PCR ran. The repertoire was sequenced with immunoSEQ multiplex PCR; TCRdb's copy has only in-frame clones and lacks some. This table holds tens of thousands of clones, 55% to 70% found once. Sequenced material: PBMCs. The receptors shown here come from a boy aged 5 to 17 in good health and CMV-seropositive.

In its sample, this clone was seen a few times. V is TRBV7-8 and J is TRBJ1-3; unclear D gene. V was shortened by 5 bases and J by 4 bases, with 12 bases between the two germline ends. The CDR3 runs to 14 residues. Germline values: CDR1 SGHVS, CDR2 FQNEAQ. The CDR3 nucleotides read TGTGCCAGCAGCGGAGGACCGAGGGGAAACACCATATATTTT. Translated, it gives CASSGGPRGNTIYF.

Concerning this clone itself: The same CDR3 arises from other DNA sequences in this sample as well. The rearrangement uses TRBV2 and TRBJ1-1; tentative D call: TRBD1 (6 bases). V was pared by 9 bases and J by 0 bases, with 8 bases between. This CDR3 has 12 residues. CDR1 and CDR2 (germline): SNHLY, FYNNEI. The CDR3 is CARGQLNTEAFF. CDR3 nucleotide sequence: TGTGCCAGGGGACAACTGAACACTGAAGCTTTCTTT.

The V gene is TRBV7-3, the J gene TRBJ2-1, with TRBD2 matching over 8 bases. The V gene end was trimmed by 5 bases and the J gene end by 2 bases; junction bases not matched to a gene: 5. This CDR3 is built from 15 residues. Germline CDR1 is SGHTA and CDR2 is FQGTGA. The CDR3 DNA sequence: TGTGCCAGCAGCCCCGCGGGGGGAACCTACAATGAGCAGTTCTTC. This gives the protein CASSPAGGTYNEQFF.

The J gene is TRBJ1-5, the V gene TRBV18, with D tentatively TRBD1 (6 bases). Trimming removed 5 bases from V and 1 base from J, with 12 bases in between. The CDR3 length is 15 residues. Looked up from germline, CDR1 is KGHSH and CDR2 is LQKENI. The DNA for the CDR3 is TGTGCCAGCTCATGGGGGCAAGGGAGCAATCAGCCCCAGCATTTT. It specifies CASSWGQGSNQPQHF.

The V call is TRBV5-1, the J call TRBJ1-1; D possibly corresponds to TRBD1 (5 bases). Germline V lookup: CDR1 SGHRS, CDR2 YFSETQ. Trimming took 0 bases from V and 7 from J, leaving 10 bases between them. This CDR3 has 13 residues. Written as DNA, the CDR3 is TGCGCCAGCAGCTTGGGAGGGGAGGGTGAAGCTTTCTTT. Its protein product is CASSLGGEGEAFF.

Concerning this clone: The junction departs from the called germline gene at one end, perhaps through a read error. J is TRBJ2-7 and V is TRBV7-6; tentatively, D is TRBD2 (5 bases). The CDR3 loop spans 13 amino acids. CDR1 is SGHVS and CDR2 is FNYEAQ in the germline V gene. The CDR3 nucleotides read TGTGCCGGCAGCTTAGGTGGCCGCGGGGAGCAGTACTTC. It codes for CAGSLGGRGEQYF.

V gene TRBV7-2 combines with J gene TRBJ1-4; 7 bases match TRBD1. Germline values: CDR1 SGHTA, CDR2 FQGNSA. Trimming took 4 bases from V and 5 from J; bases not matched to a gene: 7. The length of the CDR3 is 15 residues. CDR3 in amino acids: CASSSDGTENEKLFF. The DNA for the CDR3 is TGTGCCAGCAGCTCCGACGGGACAGAAAATGAAAAACTGTTTTTT.

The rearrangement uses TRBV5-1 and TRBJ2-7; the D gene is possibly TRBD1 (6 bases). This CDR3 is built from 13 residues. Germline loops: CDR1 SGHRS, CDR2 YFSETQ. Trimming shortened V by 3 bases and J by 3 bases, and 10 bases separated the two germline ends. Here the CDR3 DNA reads TGCGCCAGCAGCTCGGACAGAGTCTACGAGCAGTACTTC. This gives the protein CASSSDRVYEQYF.

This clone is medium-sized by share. The CDR3, as DNA: TGCGCCAGCACCCTAGCGGGATCGTCAGATACGCAGTATTTT. Its translation is CASTLAGSSDTQYF. The chain employs TRBV10-2 and TRBJ2-3; 9 positions match TRBD2. The V gene's germline CDR1 is WSHSY and CDR2 SAAADI. V was pared by 7 bases and J by 4 bases, with 6 bases of the junction left unmatched. This CDR3 is 14 amino acids long.

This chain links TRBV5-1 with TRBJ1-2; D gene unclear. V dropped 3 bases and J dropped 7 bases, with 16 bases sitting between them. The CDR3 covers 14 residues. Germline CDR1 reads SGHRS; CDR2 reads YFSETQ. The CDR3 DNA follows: TGCGCCAGCAGCTCCTCGGTGGATCCAGGTGGCTACACCTTC. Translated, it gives CASSSSVDPGGYTF.

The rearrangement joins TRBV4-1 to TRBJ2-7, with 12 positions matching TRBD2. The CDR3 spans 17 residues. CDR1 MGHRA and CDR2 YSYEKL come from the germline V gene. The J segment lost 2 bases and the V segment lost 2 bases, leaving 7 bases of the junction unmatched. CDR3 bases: TGCGCCAGCAGCCAACCCCCCGGACTAGCGGGACCCTACGAGCAGTACTTC. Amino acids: CASSQPPGLAGPYEQYF.

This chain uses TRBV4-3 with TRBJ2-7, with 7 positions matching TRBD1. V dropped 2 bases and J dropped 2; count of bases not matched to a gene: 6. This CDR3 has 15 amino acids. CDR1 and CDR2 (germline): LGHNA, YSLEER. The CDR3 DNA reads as TGCGCCAGCAGCCAATTAACCGGGACAGCCTACGAGCAGTACTTC. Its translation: CASSQLTGTAYEQYF.

The CDR3 region has the DNA TGTGCCAGCTCACCCACGACAGGAGACACTGAAGCTTTCTTT. Encoded protein: CASSPTTGDTEAFF. The chain carries TRBV18 and TRBJ1-1; possibly TRBD1 for D (6 bases). V gave up 3 bases and J gave up 3 bases, with 11 bases separating them. CDR1 is KGHSH, CDR2 LQKENI, per germline. This CDR3 has 14 amino acids. Drawing the rest from reference TRBV18 and TRBJ1-1, the complete variable domain is NAGVMQNPRHLVRRRGQEARLRCSPMKGHSHVYWYRQLPEEGLKFMVYLQKENIIDESGMPKERFSAEFPKEGPSILRIQQVVRGDSAAYFCASSPTTGDTEAFFGQGTRLTVV.

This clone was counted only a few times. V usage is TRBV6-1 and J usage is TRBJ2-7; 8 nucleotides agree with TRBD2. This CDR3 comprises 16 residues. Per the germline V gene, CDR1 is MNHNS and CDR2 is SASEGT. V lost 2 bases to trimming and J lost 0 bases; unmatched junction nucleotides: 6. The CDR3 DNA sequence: TGTGCCAGCAGTGAATGGGGTAGCGGGGCCTCCTACGAGCAGTACTTC. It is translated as CASSEWGSGASYEQYF.

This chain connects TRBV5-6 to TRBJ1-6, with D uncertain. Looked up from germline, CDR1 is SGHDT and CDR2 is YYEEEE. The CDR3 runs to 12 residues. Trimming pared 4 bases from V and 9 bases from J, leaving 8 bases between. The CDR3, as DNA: TGTGCCAGCAGCCCCCGTAGTTCACCCCTCCACTTT. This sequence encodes CASSPRSSPLHF.

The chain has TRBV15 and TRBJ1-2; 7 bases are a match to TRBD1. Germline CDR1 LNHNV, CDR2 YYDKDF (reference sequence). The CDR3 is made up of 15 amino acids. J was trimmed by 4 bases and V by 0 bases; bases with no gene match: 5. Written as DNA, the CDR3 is TGTGCCACCAGCAGAGAACTAAGGGACAGCTATGGCTACACCTTC. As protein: CATSRELRDSYGYTF.

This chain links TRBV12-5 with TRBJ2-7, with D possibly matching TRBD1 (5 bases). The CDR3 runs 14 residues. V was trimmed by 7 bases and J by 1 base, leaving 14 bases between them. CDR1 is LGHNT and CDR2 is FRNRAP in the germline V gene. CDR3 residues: CASVDSSLSYEQYF. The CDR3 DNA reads TGTGCTAGTGTCGACAGTTCCCTATCCTACGAGCAGTACTTC. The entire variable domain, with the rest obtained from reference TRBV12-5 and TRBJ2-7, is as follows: DARVTQTPRHKVTEMGQEVTMRCQPILGHNTVFWYRQTMMQGLELLAYFRNRAPLDDSGMPKDRFSAEMPDATLATLKIQPSEPRDSAVYFCASVDSSLSYEQYFGPGTRLTVT.

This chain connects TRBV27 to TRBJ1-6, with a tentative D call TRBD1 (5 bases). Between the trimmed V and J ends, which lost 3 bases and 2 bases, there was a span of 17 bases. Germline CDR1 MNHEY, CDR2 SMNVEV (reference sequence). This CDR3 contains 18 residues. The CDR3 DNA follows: TGTGCCAGCAGTTTGATCTCCGTTAGGGGTGCCTATAATTCACCCCTCCACTTT. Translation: CASSLISVRGAYNSPLHF.

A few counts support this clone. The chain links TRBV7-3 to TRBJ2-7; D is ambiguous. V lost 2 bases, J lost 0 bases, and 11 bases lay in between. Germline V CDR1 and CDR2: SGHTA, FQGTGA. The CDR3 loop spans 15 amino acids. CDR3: CASSLQHGYSYEQYF. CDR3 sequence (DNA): TGTGCCAGCAGCTTACAGCACGGGTACTCCTACGAGCAGTACTTC.

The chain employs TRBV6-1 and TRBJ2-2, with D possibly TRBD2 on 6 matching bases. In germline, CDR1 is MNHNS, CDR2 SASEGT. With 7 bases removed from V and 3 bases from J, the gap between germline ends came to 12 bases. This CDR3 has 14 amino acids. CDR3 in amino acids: CASTDGGYTGELFF. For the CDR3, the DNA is TGTGCCAGCACGGATGGGGGGTACACCGGGGAGCTGTTTTTT.

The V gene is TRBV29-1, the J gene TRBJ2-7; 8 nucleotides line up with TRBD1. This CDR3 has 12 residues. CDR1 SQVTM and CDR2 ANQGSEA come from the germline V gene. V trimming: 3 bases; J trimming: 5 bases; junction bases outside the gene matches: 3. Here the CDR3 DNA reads TGCAGCGTTGAGGGCAGGGGGCACGAGCAGTACTTC. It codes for CSVEGRGHEQYF.

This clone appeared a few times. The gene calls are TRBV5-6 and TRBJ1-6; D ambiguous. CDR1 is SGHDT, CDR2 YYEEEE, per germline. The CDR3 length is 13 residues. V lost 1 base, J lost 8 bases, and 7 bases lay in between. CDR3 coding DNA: TGTGCCAGCAGCTTGTCAAGAGATTCACCCCTCCACTTT. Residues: CASSLSRDSPLHF.

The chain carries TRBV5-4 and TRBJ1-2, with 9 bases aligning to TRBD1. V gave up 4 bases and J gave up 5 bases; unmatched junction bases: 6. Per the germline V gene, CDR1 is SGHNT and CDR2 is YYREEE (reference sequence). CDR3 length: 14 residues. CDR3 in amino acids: CASSTTGGKYGYTF. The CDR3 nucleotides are TGTGCCAGCAGCACCACAGGGGGCAAGTATGGCTACACCTTC.

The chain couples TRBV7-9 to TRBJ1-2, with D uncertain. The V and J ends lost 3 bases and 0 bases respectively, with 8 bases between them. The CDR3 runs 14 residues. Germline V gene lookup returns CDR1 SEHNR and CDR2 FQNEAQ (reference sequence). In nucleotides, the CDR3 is TGTGCCAGCAGCTTGGGGAGTACTAACTATGGCTACACCTTC. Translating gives CASSLGSTNYGYTF.

CDR3 sequence (DNA): TGTGCCAGCAGCTTGGTGGCTGACTATGGCTACACCTTC. Translating it yields CASSLVADYGYTF. The chain links TRBV5-6 to TRBJ1-2; no definite D call. The germline V and J ends were trimmed by 0 bases and 3 bases, with 6 bases remaining between them. CDR1 is SGHDT, CDR2 YYEEEE, per germline. This CDR3 has 13 amino acids. Using reference TRBV5-6 and TRBJ1-2 for the parts outside the CDR3, the full variable domain is DAGVTQSPTHLIKTRGQQVTLRCSPKSGHDTVSWYQQALGQGPQFIFQYYEEEERQRGNFPDRFSGHQFPNYSSELNVNALLLGDSALYLCASSLVADYGYTFGSGTRLTVV.

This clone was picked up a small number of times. CDR3 sequence (DNA): TGTGCCAGCAGTTACTCGACTAGCGGGATCTCCTACGAGCAGTACTTC. Amino acid sequence: CASSYSTSGISYEQYF. This rearrangement joins TRBV6-5 to TRBJ2-7; TRBD2 matches at 11 bases. The length of the CDR3 is 16 residues. CDR1 is MNHEY and CDR2 is SVGAGI in the germline V gene. The V segment lost 0 bases and the J segment 0 bases; nucleotides outside the gene matches: 1.

The CDR3 loop reads CAWSGSGAVNTDTQYF. The CDR3 DNA follows: TGTGCCTGGAGTGGTTCTGGGGCCGTCAACACAGATACGCAGTATTTT. The chain is built from TRBV30 and TRBJ2-3, with D tentatively TRBD1 (5 bases). Germline CDR1 is GTSNPN and CDR2 is SVGIG (reference sequence). Trimming removed 1 base at V and 2 bases at J, with 16 bases between. The CDR3 consists of 16 residues.

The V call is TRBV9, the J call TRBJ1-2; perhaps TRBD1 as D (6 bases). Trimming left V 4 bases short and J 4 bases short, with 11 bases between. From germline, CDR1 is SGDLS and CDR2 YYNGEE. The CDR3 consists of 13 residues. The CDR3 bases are TGTGCCAGCAGCCGGGACACCCGCTATGGCTACACCTTC. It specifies CASSRDTRYGYTF.

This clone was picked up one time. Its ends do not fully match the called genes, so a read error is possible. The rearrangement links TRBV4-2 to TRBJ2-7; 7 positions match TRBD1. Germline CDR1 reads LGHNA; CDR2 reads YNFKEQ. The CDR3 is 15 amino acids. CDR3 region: CASNQGDREVYEQYF. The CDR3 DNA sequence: TGTGCCAGCAACCAAGGCGACAGGGAAGTCTACGAGCAGTACTTC.